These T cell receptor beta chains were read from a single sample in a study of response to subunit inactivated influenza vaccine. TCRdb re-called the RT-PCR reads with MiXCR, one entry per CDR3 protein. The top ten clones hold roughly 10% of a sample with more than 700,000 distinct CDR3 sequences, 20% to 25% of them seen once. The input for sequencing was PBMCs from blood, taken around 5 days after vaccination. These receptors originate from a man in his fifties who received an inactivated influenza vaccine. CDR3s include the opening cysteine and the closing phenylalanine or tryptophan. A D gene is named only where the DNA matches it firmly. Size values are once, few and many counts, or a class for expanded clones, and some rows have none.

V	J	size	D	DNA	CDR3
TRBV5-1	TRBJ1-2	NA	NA	TGCGCCAGCAGCTTGGCCGTGGGCGCAGGAGGCTACACCTTC	CASSLAVGAGGYTF
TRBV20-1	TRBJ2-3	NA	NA	TGCAGTGCCCCGGACCAGCCAACCACAGATACGCAGTATTTT	CSAPDQPTTDTQYF
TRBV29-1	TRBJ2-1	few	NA	TGCAGCGTTGAAGGTCCTGGGTCCAGTGAGCAGTTCTTC	CSVEGPGSSEQFF
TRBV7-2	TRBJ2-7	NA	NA	TGTGCCAGCAGCTTAGTACCATCGGGCAGCTCCTACGAGCAGTACTTC	CASSLVPSGSSYEQYF
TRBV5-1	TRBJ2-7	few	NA	TGCGCCAGCAGAACGGACTCCTTCGAGCAGTACTTC	CASRTDSFEQYF
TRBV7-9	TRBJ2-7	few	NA	TGTGCCAGCAGCTTAGAACAGCCGTCCTACGAGCAGTACTTC	CASSLEQPSYEQYF
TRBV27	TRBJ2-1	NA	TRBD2	TGTGCCAGCAGTTTAGAGGGTAGCGGGGGGTACTCCTACAATGAGCAGTTCTTC	CASSLEGSGGYSYNEQFF
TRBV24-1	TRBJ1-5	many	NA	TGTGCCACCAGTGACAACAGGGGCAATCAGCCCCAGCATTTT	CATSDNRGNQPQHF
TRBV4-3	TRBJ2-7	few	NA	TGCGCCAGCAGCCAAGAGCTTAGCCTCACCTACGAGCAGTACTTC	CASSQELSLTYEQYF
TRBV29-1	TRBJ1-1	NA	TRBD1	TGCAGCGTTGGGGGACAGGGTGAAGCTTTCTTT	CSVGGQGEAFF
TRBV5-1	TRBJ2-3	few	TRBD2	TGCGCCAGCAGCTTGTCGGGACTAGCTGAAGATACGCAGTATTTT	CASSLSGLAEDTQYF
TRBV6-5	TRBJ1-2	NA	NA	TGTGCCAGCAGTTACTCGCGGGAGGCGAACTATGGCTACACCTTC	CASSYSREANYGYTF
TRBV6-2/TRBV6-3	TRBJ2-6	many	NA	TGTGCCAGCAGTCTTACAGGGACTGGGGCCAACGTCCTGACTTTC	CASSLTGTGANVLTF
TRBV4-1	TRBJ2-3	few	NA	TGCGCCAGCAGCCAAACGGGGTCCACAGATACGCAGTATTTT	CASSQTGSTDTQYF
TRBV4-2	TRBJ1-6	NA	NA	TGTGCCAGCAGCCAAGAAAGGTCTCTTTATAATTCACCCCTCCACTTT	CASSQERSLYNSPLHF
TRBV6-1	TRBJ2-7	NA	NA	TGTGCCAGCGCTATCCAAACAGGGAGTAACTACGAGCAGTACTTC	CASAIQTGSNYEQYF
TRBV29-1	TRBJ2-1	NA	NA	TGCAGCGTTACCTCGGGGAGAATGAGTGAGCAGTTCTTC	CSVTSGRMSEQFF
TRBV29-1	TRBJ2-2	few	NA	TGCAGCGTTGGCCCCACCGGGGAGCTGTTTTTT	CSVGPTGELFF
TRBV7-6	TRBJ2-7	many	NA	TGTGCCAGCAGCTCGAACCAGGGGTACGAGCAGTACTTC	CASSSNQGYEQYF
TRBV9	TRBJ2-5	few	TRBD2	TGTGCCAGCAGCGTAGCGGGAGGGATCGGCGAGACCCAGTACTTC	CASSVAGGIGETQYF
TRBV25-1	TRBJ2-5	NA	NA	TGTGCCAGCAGCTCCGCCGGGACAAGGGGGTGGAAGACCCAGTACTTC	CASSSAGTRGWKTQYF
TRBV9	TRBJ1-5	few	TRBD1	TGTGCCAGCGGCCGGGACAGGGATTTTCAGCCCCAGCATTTT	CASGRDRDFQPQHF
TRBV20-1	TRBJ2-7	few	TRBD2	TGCAGTGCAAGACTAGCGGGAGGTTACAGCGAGCAGTACTTC	CSARLAGGYSEQYF
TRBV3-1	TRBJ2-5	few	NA	TGTGCCAGCACCTCTTCCACAGGAGCAAGGGAGACCCAGTACTTC	CASTSSTGARETQYF
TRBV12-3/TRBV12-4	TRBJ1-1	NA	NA	TGTGCCAGCAGCCGGGACTACACTGAAGCTTTCTTT	CASSRDYTEAFF
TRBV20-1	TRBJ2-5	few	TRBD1	TGCAGTGCTAGCAGGGAAAACAGGGGATCGACCCAGTACTTC	CSASRENRGSTQYF
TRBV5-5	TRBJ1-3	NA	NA	TGTGCCAGCAGCTTGGCCGCAAACACCATATATTTT	CASSLAANTIYF
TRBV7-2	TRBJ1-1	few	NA	TGTGCCAGCAGCTTGGGGGAGGAGAGGAACACTGAAGCTTTCTTT	CASSLGEERNTEAFF
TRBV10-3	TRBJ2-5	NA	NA	TGTGCCATCAGTGGCGGAGGGAAACAAGAGACCCAGTACTTC	CAISGGGKQETQYF
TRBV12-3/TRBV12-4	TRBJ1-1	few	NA	TGTGCCAGCAGTTCCCGGGTGGGGACCGTAGAAGCTTTCTTT	CASSSRVGTVEAFF
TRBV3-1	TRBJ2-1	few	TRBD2	TGTGCCAGCAGCCAAGACCAGCTAGCGGGAGTAACCAATGAGCAGTTCTTC	CASSQDQLAGVTNEQFF
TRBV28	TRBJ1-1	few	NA	TGTGCCAGCAGCTTACAGCGTCAGGTGTTCGTTGAAGCTTTCTTT	CASSLQRQVFVEAFF
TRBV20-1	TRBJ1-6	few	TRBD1	TGCAGTGCTAGAGAACAGGGGAGGGATTCACCCCTCCACTTT	CSAREQGRDSPLHF
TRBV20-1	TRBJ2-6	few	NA	TGCAGTGCTCCCCTCCTTTCTGGGGCCAACGTCCTGACTTTC	CSAPLLSGANVLTF
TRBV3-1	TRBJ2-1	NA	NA	TGTGCCAGCAGCCCGGGACGGGGGAATGAGCAGTTCTTC	CASSPGRGNEQFF
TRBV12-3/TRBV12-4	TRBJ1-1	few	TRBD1	TGTGCCAGCAGCCCACAGGGGGGGACCACTGAAGCTTTCTTT	CASSPQGGTTEAFF
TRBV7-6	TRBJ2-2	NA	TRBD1	TGTGCCAGCAGGCGACGGACAGGGGTTACCGGGGAGCTGTTTTTT	CASRRRTGVTGELFF
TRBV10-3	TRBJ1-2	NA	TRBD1	TGTGCCATCAGTTCCATAGACAGGGGCCTTAACTATGGCTACACCTTC	CAISSIDRGLNYGYTF
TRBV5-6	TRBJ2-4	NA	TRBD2	TGTGCCAGCAGCGATCGGCTAGCGGGAAACATTCAGTACTTC	CASSDRLAGNIQYF
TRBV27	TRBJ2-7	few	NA	TGTGCCAGCAGTTCCCTGGGTAGAGACGAGCAGTACTTC	CASSSLGRDEQYF
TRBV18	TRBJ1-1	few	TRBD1	TGTGCCAGCTCAGCACAACAGGGGGCGCGTGACACTGAAGCTTTCTTT	CASSAQQGARDTEAFF
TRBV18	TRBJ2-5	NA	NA	TGTGCCAGCTCTCCCGGGACAATTTTCCAAGAGACCCAGTACTTC	CASSPGTIFQETQYF
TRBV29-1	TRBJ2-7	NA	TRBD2	TGCAGCGTTGAAGATGGTAGTAGCGGGAGGGTATACGAGCAGTACTTC	CSVEDGSSGRVYEQYF
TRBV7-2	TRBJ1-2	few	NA	TGTGCCAGCAGCTTAGGTTTTCTAGGGAACTATGGCTACACCTTC	CASSLGFLGNYGYTF
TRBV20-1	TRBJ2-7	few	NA	TGCAGTGCTCCTTTTGGCTACGAGCAGTACTTC	CSAPFGYEQYF
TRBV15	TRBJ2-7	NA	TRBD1	TGTGCCACCAGCAGAGTGCGCGGGACAGGGGCCTACGAGCAGTACTTC	CATSRVRGTGAYEQYF
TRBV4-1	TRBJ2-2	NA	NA	TGCGCCAGCAGCCAACTAGCTGCGCGCACCGGGGAGCTGTTTTTT	CASSQLAARTGELFF
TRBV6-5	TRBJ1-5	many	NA	TGTGCCAGCAGTAACACAGGTAGCAATCAGCCCCAGCATTTT	CASSNTGSNQPQHF
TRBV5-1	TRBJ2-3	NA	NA	TGCGCCAGCAGCTTGTCCCTACCCGGAGATACGCAGTATTTT	CASSLSLPGDTQYF
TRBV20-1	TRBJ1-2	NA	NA	TGCAGTGCTAGGGAGGGGAATGGCTACACCTTC	CSAREGNGYTF